The T cell receptor beta chain under discussion was sequenced for a study of cytomegalovirus exposure and HLA in healthy donors. Study results and limitations: As was reported, the classifier diagnosed cytomegalovirus status with high specificity and sensitivity. In a later analysis, TCR beta V- and J-gene trimming was associated with a missense DCLRE1C variant.

With 60 Vbeta and 13 Jbeta primers, the PCR was carried out. Sequencing was performed with immunoSEQ multiplex PCR; in TCRdb, only in-frame clones are kept and a portion is missing. The sample includes 150,000 to 200,000 clones, more than 75% of them seen just once. V was shortened by 9 bases and J by 2 bases, with 18 bases between the two germline ends. The CDR3 runs to 15 residues. Germline V gene sequence: CDR1 LNHDA, CDR2 SQIVND (reference sequence). Donors consisted of healthy bone marrow donors. To note about this clone: What it binds is not known.

The chain links TRBV19 to TRBJ2-3, with D possibly TRBD1 on 6 matching bases. The sample taken for sequencing was PBMCs. The TCR comes from a girl under three years old in good health and CMV-seronegative. The CDR3 region is CASSSDRTNTDTQYF. The CDR3 DNA reads TGTGCCAGCTCCTCCGACAGGACGAACACAGATACGCAGTATTTT.